This TCR beta chain derives from a study of blood T cell repertoires in COVID-19. Across the study: Some COVID-19 samples were acute and others convalescent; all came from the United States, Italy and Spain. In each case, the material was cDNA or gDNA derived from T cells, B-cell-depleted T cells, or PBMCs.

Under the authors' procedure: The authors estimated nucleated cell counts from reference gene primer amplification. TCRdb keeps only in-frame clones here, not all; method: immunoSEQ multiplex PCR. D and trimming come from the DNA, and the V and J calls and clone size come from that table. This sample carries over 70,000 clones, approximately 82% of them seen once, and the ten largest clones take 8.5% to 12%. Per the germline V gene, CDR1 is SQVTM and CDR2 is ANQGSEA. Trimming pared 6 bases from V and 0 bases from J, leaving 9 bases between. CDR3 length: 13 residues. This chain links TRBV29-1 with TRBJ2-4; D is unclear. The sequenced material came from peripheral blood. The clonotype was recovered from a man aged 55 to 70 with acute or convalescent COVID-19. CDR3 amino acids: CSVERTAKNIQYF. CDR3 coding DNA: TGCAGCGTCGAGAGAACAGCCAAAAACATTCAGTACTTC.